One and the same sample provided the 19 T cell receptor beta chains below, sequenced in a study of cytomegalovirus exposure and HLA in healthy donors. 60 Vbeta and 13 Jbeta primers were used in PCR. Assay used: immunoSEQ multiplex PCR; TCRdb lists only in-frame clones, some missing. The table has a few hundred thousand clones, over 70% seen once. Sequenced input: PBMCs. These receptors were taken from a woman aged 55-69 years in good health and CMV-seropositive.

The genes are TRBV28 and TRBJ1-1; a weak D match, TRBD1 (5 bases). V gave up 2 bases and J gave up 0 bases, with 10 bases separating them. The V gene's germline CDR1 is MDHEN and CDR2 SYDVKM. The CDR3 is made up of 15 amino acids. The CDR3 bases are TGTGCCAGCAGTTTAATCGACAGACTGAACACTGAAGCTTTCTTT. This sequence encodes CASSLIDRLNTEAFF.

The chain combines TRBV7-9 with TRBJ1-4; perhaps TRBD1 as D (5 bases). CDR1 SEHNR and CDR2 FQNEAQ come from the germline V gene (reference sequence). Trimming left V 1 base short and J 5 bases short, with 8 bases between. This CDR3 has 14 residues. CDR3: CASSLGQKNEKLFF. CDR3 sequence (DNA): TGTGCCAGCAGCTTAGGACAGAAAAATGAAAAACTGTTTTTT.

The rearrangement uses TRBV9 and TRBJ2-7; 9 bases map to TRBD2. Germline V gives CDR1 SGDLS, CDR2 YYNGEE. V trimming: 4 bases; J trimming: 5 bases; junction bases outside the gene matches: 13. This CDR3 has 16 amino acids. The CDR3 is CASSKGTSYLLNEQYF. The CDR3 DNA follows: TGTGCCAGCAGCAAAGGGACTAGCTATCTCCTTAACGAGCAGTACTTC.

The chain is built from TRBV18 and TRBJ2-1, with 11 bases matching TRBD1. The germline V gene encodes CDR1 KGHSH and CDR2 LQKENI. The CDR3 length is 15 residues. V dropped 0 bases and J dropped 7; count of bases not matched to a gene: 2. The CDR3 region is CASSPPDRGQNEQFF. The CDR3 DNA reads TGTGCCAGCTCACCACCGGACAGGGGGCAAAATGAGCAGTTCTTC.

This clone appeared a few times. This chain joins TRBV5-1 and TRBJ1-3; 7 bases match TRBD1. CDR1 is SGHRS, CDR2 YFSETQ, per germline. V lost 0 bases, J lost 0 bases, and 6 bases stayed unmatched. The CDR3 is 17 residues long. In nucleotides, the CDR3 is TGCGCCAGCAGCTTGGGGGGGACAGACCCCTCTGGAAACACCATATATTTT. It codes for CASSLGGTDPSGNTIYF. The full variable domain, with the rest looked up from reference TRBV5-1 and TRBJ1-3, is KAGVTQTPRYLIKTRGQQVTLSCSPISGHRSVSWYQQTPGQGLQFLFEYFSETQRNKGNFPGRFSGRQFSNSRSEMNVSTLELGDSALYLCASSLGGTDPSGNTIYFGEGSWLTVV.

This chain uses TRBV6-6 with TRBJ2-1; 7 bases match TRBD1. The CDR3 covers 15 residues. Germline CDR1 is MNHNY and CDR2 is SVGAGI (reference sequence). V shed 2 bases, J shed 9 bases, and the junction held 10 bases outside the gene matches. The CDR3 sequence: CASSYRTGKTGEQFF. The CDR3 DNA reads as TGTGCCAGCAGTTACCGGACAGGTAAAACGGGTGAGCAGTTCTTC.

The genes are TRBV27 and TRBJ1-2; a weak D match, TRBD1 (6 bases). The CDR3 extends over 16 amino acids. The germline gives CDR1 MNHEY, CDR2 SMNVEV (reference sequence). V lost 0 bases and J lost 0, with 11 bases in between. Here the CDR3 reads CASSLSGGAANYGYTF. CDR3 nucleotide sequence: TGTGCCAGCAGTTTATCAGGGGGGGCTGCTAACTATGGCTACACCTTC.

The chain has TRBV5-4 and TRBJ2-7; D may be TRBD2 (6 bases). V was trimmed by 5 bases and J by 1 base, leaving 19 bases between them. Looked up from germline, CDR1 is SGHNT and CDR2 is YYREEE (reference sequence). The CDR3 sequence is 16 residues long. This CDR3 reads CASSLNGRRNSYEQYF. CDR3 nucleotides: TGTGCCAGCAGTCTTAACGGGAGACGGAATTCCTACGAGCAGTACTTC.

This CDR3 reads CASSSGSKGELFF. Written as DNA, the CDR3 is TGTGCCAGCAGCTCCGGGTCTAAAGGGGAGCTGTTTTTT. This chain uses TRBV7-3 with TRBJ2-2; D gene uncertain. The V and J ends lost 4 bases and 8 bases respectively, with 11 bases between them. The germline V gene has CDR1 SGHTA and CDR2 FQGTGA. This CDR3 spans 13 amino acids.

CDR3 in DNA: TGTGCCAGCAGCTTGGGACAGGGGGCTTACAATGAGCAGTTCTTC. This gives the protein CASSLGQGAYNEQFF. The J gene is TRBJ2-1, the V gene TRBV5-8; 10 bases are a match to TRBD1. V was pared by 0 bases and J by 4 bases, with 1 base of the junction left unmatched. The CDR3 covers 15 residues. CDR1 is SGHTS, CDR2 YDEGEE, per germline. The variable domain in full, with the rest retrieved from reference TRBV5-8 and TRBJ2-1, is EAGVTQSPTHLIKTRGQQATLRCSPISGHTSVYWYQQALGLGLQFLLWYDEGEERNRGNFPPRFSGRQFPNYSSELNVNALELEDSALYLCASSLGQGAYNEQFFGPGTRLTVL.

V and J are TRBV5-1 and TRBJ2-5; 9 bases match TRBD1. The J call may be faulty, since TRBJ2-7 better matches the DNA end. CDR1 and CDR2 from the germline V gene are SGHRS and YFSETQ. The CDR3 sequence is 13 residues long. This CDR3 reads CASSRQGAYEQYF. CDR3 coding DNA: TGCGCCAGCAGCAGACAGGGGGCCTACGAGCAGTACTTC.

This rearrangement joins TRBV10-3 to TRBJ1-5; D is unresolved. Germline V gene data show CDR1 as ENHRY and CDR2 as SYGVKD. The CDR3 covers 15 residues. With 0 bases removed from V and 4 bases from J, the gap between germline ends came to 10 bases. This CDR3 reads CAISESMAGNQPQHF. For the CDR3, the DNA is TGTGCCATCAGTGAGTCTATGGCGGGGAATCAGCCCCAGCATTTT.

V usage is TRBV6-1 and J usage is TRBJ2-7, with 10 bases aligning to TRBD2. Looked up from germline, CDR1 is MNHNS and CDR2 is SASEGT. Germline trimming cut 0 bases from V and 3 bases from J; bases unmatched to any gene: 5. The length of the CDR3 is 16 residues. The CDR3 spells CASSEALASGSYEQYF. The CDR3 region has the DNA TGTGCCAGCAGTGAAGCGCTAGCTAGCGGGAGCTACGAGCAGTACTTC.

This chain connects TRBV29-1 to TRBJ2-1; 7 nucleotides align to TRBD1. V trimming: 2 bases; J trimming: 14 bases; junction bases outside the gene matches: 18. CDR3 length equals 15 residues. CDR1 is SQVTM and CDR2 is ANQGSEA in the germline V gene. The CDR3 region has the DNA TGCAGCGTTGAAATCTCGGATCCGACAGGGCGGATCGAGTTCTTC. Translation gives CSVEISDPTGRIEFF.

Note on this clone: One junction end does not reproduce the germline sequence, and a read error may be involved. The V call is TRBV7-9, the J call TRBJ1-1; 10 bases map to TRBD1. This CDR3 spans 15 amino acids. Germline-derived CDR1 and CDR2 are SEHNR and FQNEAQ (reference sequence). CDR3: CSSSSTPGQGAEAFF. CDR3 DNA: TGTTCCAGCAGCTCAACCCCCGGACAGGGGGCTGAAGCTTTCTTT. Supplemented by reference TRBV7-9 and TRBJ1-1, the full variable domain reads DTGVSQNPRHKITKRGQNVTFRCDPISEHNRLYWYRQTLGQGPEFLTYFQNEAQLEKSRLLSDRFSAERPKGSFSTLEIQRTEQGDSAMYLCSSSSTPGQGAEAFFGQGTRLTVV.

This clone was detected a few times. CDR3 in DNA: TGTGCCAGCAGTTTATCCACTGGAAACACCATATATTTT. Protein product: CASSLSTGNTIYF. This sequence joins TRBV27 and TRBJ1-3; no clear D gene. V shed 0 bases and J shed 2 bases, with 2 bases lying between them. The CDR3 extends over 13 amino acids. Germline CDR1 MNHEY, CDR2 SMNVEV (reference sequence).

CDR3 residues: CASSEVWGPNEQFF. In DNA, the CDR3 is TGTGCCAGCAGTGAAGTGTGGGGGCCGAATGAGCAGTTCTTC. The chain couples TRBV6-1 to TRBJ2-1, with TRBD1 as a possible D gene (6 bases). V lost 1 base and J 7 bases, leaving 11 bases between the germline ends. CDR3 length: 14 amino acids. Per germline, CDR1 MNHNS and CDR2 SASEGT.

The genes are TRBV9 and TRBJ2-3, with D possibly being TRBD1 (6 bases). Trimming left V 2 bases short and J 6 bases short, with 25 bases between. Germline CDR1 SGDLS, CDR2 YYNGEE. This CDR3 has 18 residues. The CDR3 DNA reads as TGTGCCAGCAGCGTGGGGGCAGGGATCGCTAGGAATCTTGATACGCAGTATTTT. Translation gives CASSVGAGIARNLDTQYF.

The rearrangement links TRBV25-1 to TRBJ2-3; TRBD2 matches 12 bases. V was pared by 3 bases and J by 3 bases, with 1 base of the junction left unmatched. CDR1 and CDR2 (germline): MGHDK, SYGVNS. This CDR3 comprises 15 residues. CDR3 DNA: TGTGCCAGCAGTGAGACTAGCGGGAGAACAGATACGCAGTATTTT. It codes for CASSETSGRTDTQYF.